Listed below are T cell receptor beta chains from one sample, sequenced in a study of T cell responses to AZD1222 COVID-19 vaccine. The protocol was immunoSEQ multiplex PCR, while the TCRdb copy is restricted to in-frame clones and leaves out a portion. The table lists 110,000 or so clones, about nine tenths of them singletons. The sample consisted of peripheral blood, taken on day 0 of AZD1222 vaccination. The source is an adult in good health. Each CDR3 is given with its conserved first and last residue. Fields, in order: V gene, J gene, clone size, D gene, CDR3 protein, CDR3 DNA. D genes are given only for firm matches. A clone size is listed for some rows: how often the clone was seen (once, few, many), or a class if it is expanded.

V: TRBV15
J: TRBJ2-7
size: few
D: .
CDR3: CATSRAGTTYEQYF
DNA: TGTGCCACCAGCAGAGCCGGCACCACCTACGAGCAGTACTTC

V: TRBV2
J: TRBJ2-6
size: .
D: .
CDR3: CASSAQRSGANVLTF
DNA: TGTGCCAGCAGTGCCCAGCGCTCTGGGGCCAACGTCCTGACTTTC

V: TRBV24-1
J: TRBJ2-2
size: .
D: .
CDR3: CATSDSTSLAGELFF
DNA: TGTGCCACCAGTGACTCAACTAGTCTCGCCGGGGAGCTGTTTTTT

V: TRBV9
J: TRBJ2-2
size: .
D: .
CDR3: CASTRTENTGELFF
DNA: TGTGCCAGCACCAGAACGGAGAACACCGGGGAGCTGTTTTTT

V: TRBV7-9
J: TRBJ2-1
size: .
D: TRBD1
CDR3: CASSLGLGQSLNEQFF
DNA: TGTGCCAGCAGCTTAGGGTTGGGACAGAGCCTCAATGAGCAGTTCTTC

V: TRBV6-2/TRBV6-3
J: TRBJ2-7
size: .
D: .
CDR3: CASSSTQWRGTYEQYF
DNA: TGTGCCAGCAGTTCGACCCAATGGCGGGGAACCTACGAGCAGTACTTC

V: TRBV7-3
J: TRBJ1-3
size: .
D: .
CDR3: CASSSGLGNTIYF
DNA: TGTGCCAGCAGCTCTGGACTTGGAAACACCATATATTTT

V: TRBV5-6
J: TRBJ1-6
size: once
D: .
CDR3: CASSFGGREAPLHF
DNA: TGTGCCAGCAGCTTTGGAGGGCGCGAGGCACCCCTCCACTTT

V: TRBV5-4
J: TRBJ2-1
size: .
D: TRBD1
CDR3: CASSRGQSYNEQFF
DNA: TGTGCCAGCAGCCGGGGACAGAGCTACAATGAGCAGTTCTTC

V: TRBV27
J: TRBJ2-5
size: .
D: .
CDR3: CASSLSLRGTQYF
DNA: TGTGCCAGCAGTTTGAGTCTCCGGGGGACCCAGTACTTC

V: TRBV28
J: TRBJ2-7
size: .
D: .
CDR3: CASSSASPSYEQYF
DNA: TGTGCCAGCAGTTCCGCCAGTCCCTCCTACGAGCAGTACTTC

V: TRBV6-5
J: TRBJ1-1
size: .
D: .
CDR3: CASSRRDGLNTEAFF
DNA: TGTGCCAGCAGTCGCCGGGACGGTTTGAACACTGAAGCTTTCTTT

V: TRBV4-2
J: TRBJ2-3
size: .
D: .
CDR3: CASSQDPSVGVVSDTQYF
DNA: TGTGCCAGCAGCCAAGATCCCTCCGTCGGGGTGGTCTCAGATACGCAGTATTTT

V: TRBV20-1
J: TRBJ2-5
size: .
D: .
CDR3: CSASSPSRETQYF
DNA: TGCAGTGCTAGTTCCCCCAGTCGGGAGACCCAGTACTTC

V: TRBV6-2/TRBV6-3
J: TRBJ1-1
size: .
D: .
CDR3: CASSYRAVNTEAFF
DNA: TGTGCCAGCAGTTACCGGGCAGTGAACACTGAAGCTTTCTTT

V: TRBV29-1
J: TRBJ2-2
size: .
D: .
CDR3: CSVDDGNTGELFF
DNA: TGCAGCGTCGACGACGGGAACACCGGGGAGCTGTTTTTT

V: TRBV21-1
J: TRBJ2-2
size: .
D: .
CDR3: CASSKNKRTGDTGELFF
DNA: TGTGCCAGCAGCAAGAATAAACGGACAGGGGACACCGGGGAGCTGTTTTTT

V: TRBV7-2
J: TRBJ2-1
size: .
D: TRBD2
CDR3: CASSPHRRKTSGLYNEQFF
DNA: TGTGCCAGCAGCCCTCACCGCCGCAAAACTAGCGGGCTATACAATGAGCAGTTCTTC

V: TRBV28
J: TRBJ2-2
size: .
D: TRBD2
CDR3: CATYLSGTSAGELFF
DNA: TGTGCCACCTACCTTTCTGGGACTAGCGCCGGGGAGCTGTTTTTT

V: TRBV7-3
J: TRBJ2-3
size: .
D: .
CDR3: CASSQGGLGDTQYF
DNA: TGTGCCAGCAGCCAGGGGGGGCTCGGAGATACGCAGTATTTT

V: TRBV14
J: TRBJ2-1
size: .
D: .
CDR3: CASSHVRDGSYNEQFF
DNA: TGTGCCAGCAGCCATGTGCGGGATGGTTCCTACAATGAGCAGTTCTTC

V: TRBV7-9
J: TRBJ1-6
size: .
D: .
CDR3: CASRLTDNSPLHF
DNA: TGTGCCAGCAGACTGACGGATAATTCACCCCTCCACTTT

V: TRBV6-6
J: TRBJ2-2
size: .
D: .
CDR3: CASSFRPGSTGELFF
DNA: TGTGCCAGCAGTTTCCGGCCGGGTTCCACCGGGGAGCTGTTTTTT

V: TRBV11-2
J: TRBJ1-2
size: .
D: .
CDR3: CASSPTAGGNYGYTF
DNA: TGTGCCAGCAGCCCCACGGCGGGGGGTAACTATGGCTACACCTTC

V: TRBV5-1
J: TRBJ2-2
size: .
D: TRBD1
CDR3: CASSPGQLNTGELFF
DNA: TGCGCCAGCAGCCCGGGACAGCTTAACACCGGGGAGCTGTTTTTT

V: TRBV29-1
J: TRBJ2-2
size: few
D: TRBD1
CDR3: CSVETARQGGTGELFF
DNA: TGCAGCGTTGAAACCGCCCGACAGGGTGGCACCGGGGAGCTGTTTTTT

V: TRBV6-6
J: TRBJ1-3
size: .
D: .
CDR3: CASRPQSPTGGNTIYF
DNA: TGTGCCAGCAGACCCCAAAGTCCTACAGGCGGAAACACCATATATTTT

V: TRBV5-1
J: TRBJ1-6
size: few
D: .
CDR3: CASSLSTGNNSPLHF
DNA: TGCGCCAGCAGCTTGTCAACGGGGAATAATTCACCCCTCCACTTT

V: TRBV7-8
J: TRBJ2-3
size: .
D: .
CDR3: CASSRDLSDTQYF
DNA: TGTGCCAGCAGCCGGGACCTATCAGATACGCAGTATTTT

V: TRBV2
J: TRBJ2-5
size: .
D: .
CDR3: CASRLGRETQYF
DNA: TGTGCCAGCAGGCTAGGGCGTGAGACCCAGTACTTC

V: TRBV20-1
J: TRBJ1-5
size: .
D: .
CDR3: CSASNGDQPQHF
DNA: TGCAGTGCTAGTAACGGGGATCAGCCCCAGCATTTT

V: TRBV5-1
J: TRBJ2-1
size: .
D: .
CDR3: CASSLERSYNEQFF
DNA: TGCGCCAGCAGCTTGGAACGGTCCTACAATGAGCAGTTCTTC

V: TRBV7-2
J: TRBJ2-1
size: .
D: TRBD1
CDR3: CASRHRGNEQFF
DNA: TGTGCCAGCAGACACAGGGGCAATGAGCAGTTCTTC

V: TRBV6-5
J: TRBJ2-2
size: .
D: .
CDR3: CASSIGTGELFF
DNA: TGTGCCAGCTCTATCGGAACCGGGGAGCTGTTTTTT

V: TRBV28
J: TRBJ2-3
size: .
D: TRBD1
CDR3: CASSLFEQGTDTQYF
DNA: TGTGCCAGCAGTTTGTTTGAACAGGGGACAGATACGCAGTATTTT

V: TRBV6-5
J: TRBJ1-2
size: .
D: .
CDR3: CASVTGGGYGYTF
DNA: TGTGCCAGCGTAACTGGGGGCGGCTATGGCTACACCTTC

V: TRBV28
J: TRBJ2-2
size: .
D: TRBD1
CDR3: CASLYTGGGGGELFF
DNA: TGTGCCAGCCTATATACAGGGGGCGGTGGCGGGGAGCTGTTTTTT

V: TRBV5-1
J: TRBJ1-4
size: .
D: .
CDR3: CASSLMNNEKLFF
DNA: TGCGCCAGCAGCTTGATGAATAATGAAAAACTGTTTTTT

V: TRBV18
J: TRBJ1-1
size: .
D: .
CDR3: CASSPVKLGLTEAFF
DNA: TGTGCCAGCTCACCCGTTAAGTTAGGGCTTACTGAAGCTTTCTTT

V: TRBV29-1
J: TRBJ1-1
size: .
D: .
CDR3: CSVGEHSMNTEAFF
DNA: TGCAGCGTTGGGGAACACAGCATGAACACTGAAGCTTTCTTT

V: TRBV6-2/TRBV6-3
J: TRBJ1-2
size: .
D: .
CDR3: CASSYPGAGYGYTF
DNA: TGTGCCAGCAGTTACCCAGGGGCAGGGTATGGCTACACCTTC

V: TRBV24-1
J: TRBJ2-2
size: .
D: TRBD1
CDR3: CATSERTGGNTGELFF
DNA: TGTGCCACCAGTGAGCGGACAGGGGGCAACACCGGGGAGCTGTTTTTT

V: TRBV6-2/TRBV6-3
J: TRBJ1-2
size: .
D: .
CDR3: CASSHRTGGVNYGYTF
DNA: TGTGCCAGCAGCCACCGGACCGGGGGAGTTAACTATGGCTACACCTTC

V: TRBV7-9
J: TRBJ2-7
size: .
D: .
CDR3: CASSLVREGEQYF
DNA: TGTGCCAGCAGCTTAGTACGAGAGGGAGAGCAGTACTTC

V: TRBV28
J: TRBJ2-1
size: .
D: TRBD2
CDR3: CASSLVDGGVRNEQFF
DNA: TGTGCCAGCAGTTTAGTGGATGGGGGGGTGCGGAATGAGCAGTTCTTC

V: TRBV5-1
J: TRBJ1-1
size: .
D: .
CDR3: CASRNIQGHTEAFF
DNA: TGCGCCAGCAGGAACATTCAGGGCCACACTGAAGCTTTCTTT

V: TRBV5-1
J: TRBJ1-6
size: .
D: .
CDR3: CASSPATGPNSPLHF
DNA: TGCGCCAGCAGCCCGGCGACAGGTCCAAATTCACCCCTCCACTTT

V: TRBV6-5
J: TRBJ1-1
size: .
D: TRBD1
CDR3: CASSYNRGGNTEAFF
DNA: TGTGCCAGCAGTTACAACAGGGGGGGGAACACTGAAGCTTTCTTT

V: TRBV18
J: TRBJ1-4
size: .
D: .
CDR3: CASSPSTGNEKLFF
DNA: TGTGCCAGCTCACCATCGACGGGTAATGAAAAACTGTTTTTT

V: TRBV28
J: TRBJ1-6
size: .
D: TRBD1
CDR3: CASSLRDRSDYNSPLHF
DNA: TGTGCCAGCAGTTTACGGGACAGGTCAGACTATAATTCACCCCTCCACTTT

V: TRBV3-1/TRBV3-2
J: TRBJ2-7
size: once
D: .
CDR3: CASSLGAYEQYF
DNA: TGTGCCAGCAGCTTAGGGGCCTACGAGCAGTACTTC

V: TRBV18
J: TRBJ1-1
size: .
D: .
CDR3: CASSPQIARGQFHTEAFF
DNA: TGTGCCAGCTCACCACAAATTGCCCGGGGACAATTTCACACTGAAGCTTTCTTT

V: TRBV18
J: TRBJ2-1
size: .
D: .
CDR3: CASSPGSGPHNEQFF
DNA: TGTGCCAGCTCACCAGGCAGCGGGCCCCACAATGAGCAGTTCTTC